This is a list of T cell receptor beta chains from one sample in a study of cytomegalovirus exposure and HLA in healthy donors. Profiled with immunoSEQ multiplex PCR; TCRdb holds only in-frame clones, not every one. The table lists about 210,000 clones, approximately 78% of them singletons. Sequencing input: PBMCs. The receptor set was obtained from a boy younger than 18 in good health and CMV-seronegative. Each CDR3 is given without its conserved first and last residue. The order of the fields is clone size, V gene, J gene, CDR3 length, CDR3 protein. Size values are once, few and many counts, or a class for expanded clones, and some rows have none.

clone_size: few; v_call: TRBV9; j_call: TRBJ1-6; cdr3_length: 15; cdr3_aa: ASSAGQGPTYNSPLH
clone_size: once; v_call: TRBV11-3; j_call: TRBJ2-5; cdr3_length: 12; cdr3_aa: ASSLLGRGETQY
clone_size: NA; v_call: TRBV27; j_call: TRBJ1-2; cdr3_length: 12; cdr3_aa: ASSYMSGFYGYT
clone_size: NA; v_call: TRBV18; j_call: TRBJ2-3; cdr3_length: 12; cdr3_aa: ASSGQIMGDTQY
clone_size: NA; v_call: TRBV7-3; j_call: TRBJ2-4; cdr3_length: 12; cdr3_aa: ASSPQGTKNIQY
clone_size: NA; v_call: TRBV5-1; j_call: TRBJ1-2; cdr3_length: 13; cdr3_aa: ASSPTGDTNYGYT
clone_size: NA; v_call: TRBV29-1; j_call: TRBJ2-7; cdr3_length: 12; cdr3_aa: SVRTTGSSGEQY
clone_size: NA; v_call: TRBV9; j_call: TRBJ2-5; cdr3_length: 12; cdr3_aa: ASSLGGRQETQY
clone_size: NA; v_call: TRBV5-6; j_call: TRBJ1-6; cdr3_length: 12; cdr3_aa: ASSLSRFDSPLH
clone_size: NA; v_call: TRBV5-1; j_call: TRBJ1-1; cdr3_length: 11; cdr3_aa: ASSFKGDTEAF
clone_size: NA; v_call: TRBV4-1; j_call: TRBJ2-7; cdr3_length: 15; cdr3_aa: ASSLNWASVGRHEQY
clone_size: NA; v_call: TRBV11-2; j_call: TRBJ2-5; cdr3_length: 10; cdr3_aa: ASSYSQETQY
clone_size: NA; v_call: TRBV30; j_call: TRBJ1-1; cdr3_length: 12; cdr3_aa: AWKTDWRDTEAF
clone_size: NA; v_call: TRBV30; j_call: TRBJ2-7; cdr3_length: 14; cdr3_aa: AWSRGLDSTRNEQY
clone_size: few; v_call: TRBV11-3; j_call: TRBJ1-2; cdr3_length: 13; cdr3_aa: ASASSYRSNYGYT
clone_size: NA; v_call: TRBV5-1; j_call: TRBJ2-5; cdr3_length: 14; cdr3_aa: ASSLGLTGGVETQY
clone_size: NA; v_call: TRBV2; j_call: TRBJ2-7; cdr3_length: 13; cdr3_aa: ASSEAPGGQGEQY
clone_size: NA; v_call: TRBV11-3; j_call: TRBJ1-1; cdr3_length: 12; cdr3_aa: ASSPPGTGGEAF
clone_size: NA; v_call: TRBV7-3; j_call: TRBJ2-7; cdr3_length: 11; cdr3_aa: ASSFTGVGEQY
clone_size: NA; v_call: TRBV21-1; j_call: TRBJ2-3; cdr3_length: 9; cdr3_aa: ASSKNGMQY
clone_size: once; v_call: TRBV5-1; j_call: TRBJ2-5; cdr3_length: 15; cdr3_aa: ASSGTGVASGQETQY
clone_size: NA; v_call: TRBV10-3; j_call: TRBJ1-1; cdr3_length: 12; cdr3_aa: ATSRQGENTEAF
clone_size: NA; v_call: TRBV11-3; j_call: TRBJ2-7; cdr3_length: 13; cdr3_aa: ASSLGPASGSEQY
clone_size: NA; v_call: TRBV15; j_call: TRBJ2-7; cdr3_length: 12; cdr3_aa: ATSRAGQVKEQY
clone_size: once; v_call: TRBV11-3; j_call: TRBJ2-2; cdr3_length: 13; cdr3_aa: ASSLSAGRAGELF
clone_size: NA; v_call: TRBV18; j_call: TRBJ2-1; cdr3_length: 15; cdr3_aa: ASSPPTGQGVYNEQF
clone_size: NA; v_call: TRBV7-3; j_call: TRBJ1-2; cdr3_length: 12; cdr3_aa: ASSLDGVTGGYT
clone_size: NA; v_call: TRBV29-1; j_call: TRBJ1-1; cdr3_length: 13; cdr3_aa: SVVPRVAVDTEAF
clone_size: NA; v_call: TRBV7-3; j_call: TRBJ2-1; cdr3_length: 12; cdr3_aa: ASSPGTGNNEQF
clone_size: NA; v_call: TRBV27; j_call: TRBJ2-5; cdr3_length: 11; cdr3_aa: ASGSGLGETQY
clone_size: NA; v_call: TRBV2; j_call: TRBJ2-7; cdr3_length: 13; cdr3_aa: ASSEGLSGTYEQY
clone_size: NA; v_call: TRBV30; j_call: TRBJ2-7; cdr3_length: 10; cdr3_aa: AWSWQAYEQY
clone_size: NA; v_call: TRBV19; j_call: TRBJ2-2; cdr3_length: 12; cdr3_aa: ASRSTIISNELF
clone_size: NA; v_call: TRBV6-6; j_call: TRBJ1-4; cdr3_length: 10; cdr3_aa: ASRIPREKLF
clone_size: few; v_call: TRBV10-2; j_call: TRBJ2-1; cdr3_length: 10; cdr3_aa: ASSTGYNEQF
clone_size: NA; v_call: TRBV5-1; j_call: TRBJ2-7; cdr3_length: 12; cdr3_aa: ASSPQGRGSEQY
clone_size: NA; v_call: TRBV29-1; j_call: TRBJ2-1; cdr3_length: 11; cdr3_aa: SVKGLSFNEQF
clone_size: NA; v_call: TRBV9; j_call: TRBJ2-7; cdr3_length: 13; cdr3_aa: ASSVELAGEHEQY
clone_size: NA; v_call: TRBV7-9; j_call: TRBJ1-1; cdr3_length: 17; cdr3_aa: ASSRLEFSQTNANTEAF
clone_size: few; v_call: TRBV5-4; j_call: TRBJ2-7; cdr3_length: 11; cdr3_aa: ASSLGGVYEQY
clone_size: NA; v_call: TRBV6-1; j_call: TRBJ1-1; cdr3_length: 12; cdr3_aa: ASSEEGPGTEAF
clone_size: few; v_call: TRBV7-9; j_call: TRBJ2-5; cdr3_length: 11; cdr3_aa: ASSLVGVETQY
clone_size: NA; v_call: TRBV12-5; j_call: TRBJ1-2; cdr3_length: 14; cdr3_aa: ASGLARLLNPYGYT
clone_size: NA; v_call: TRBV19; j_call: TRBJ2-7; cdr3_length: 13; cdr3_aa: ASSVRGTVGSEQY